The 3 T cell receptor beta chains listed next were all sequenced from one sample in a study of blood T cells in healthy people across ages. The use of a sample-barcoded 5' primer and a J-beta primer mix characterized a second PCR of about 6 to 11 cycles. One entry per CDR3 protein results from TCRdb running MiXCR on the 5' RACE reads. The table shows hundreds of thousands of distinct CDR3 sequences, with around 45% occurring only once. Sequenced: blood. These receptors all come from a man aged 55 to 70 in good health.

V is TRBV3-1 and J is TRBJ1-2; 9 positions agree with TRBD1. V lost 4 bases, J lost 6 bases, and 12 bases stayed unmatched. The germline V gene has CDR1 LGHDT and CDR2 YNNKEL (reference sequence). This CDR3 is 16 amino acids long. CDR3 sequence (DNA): TGTGCCAGCAGCCCGGAATCGTACGGGACAGGGCATGGCTACACCTTC. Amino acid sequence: CASSPESYGTGHGYTF. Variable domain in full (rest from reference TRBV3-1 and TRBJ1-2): DTAVSQTPKYLVTQMGNDKSIKCEQNLGHDTMYWYKQDSKKFLKIMFSYNNKELIINETVPNRFSPKSPDKAHLNLHINSLELGDSAVYFCASSPESYGTGHGYTFGSGTRLTVV.

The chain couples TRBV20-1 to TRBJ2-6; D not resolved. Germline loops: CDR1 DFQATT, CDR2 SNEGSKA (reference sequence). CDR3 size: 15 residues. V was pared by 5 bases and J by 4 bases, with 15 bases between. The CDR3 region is CSAQETAVGANVLTF. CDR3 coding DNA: TGCAGTGCTCAAGAGACTGCTGTAGGGGCCAACGTCCTGACTTTC.

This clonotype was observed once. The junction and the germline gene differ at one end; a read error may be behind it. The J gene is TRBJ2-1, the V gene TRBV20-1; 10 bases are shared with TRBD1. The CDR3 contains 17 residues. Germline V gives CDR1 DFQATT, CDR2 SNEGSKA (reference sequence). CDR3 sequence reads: CSTRDLRTGGSYNEQFF. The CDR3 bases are TGCAGTACTAGAGATCTTCGGACAGGGGGGTCCTACAATGAGCAGTTCTTC.